This is a list of T cell receptor beta chains from one sample in a study of cytomegalovirus exposure and HLA in healthy donors. Assay used: immunoSEQ multiplex PCR; TCRdb lists only in-frame clones, some missing. Of approximately 100,000 clones detected, 74% appear once; the ten largest clones hold about 2.5%. Specimen: PBMCs. These receptors were taken from a man in his fifties or sixties in good health and CMV-seropositive. Each CDR3 is given with its conserved first and last residue. A D gene is named only where the DNA matches it firmly. Expanded clones are given a class, and other clones once, few, many or no size at all.

D gene: -; V gene: TRBV25-1; clone size: -; J gene: TRBJ2-7; CDR3 protein: CASLGGLTYEQYF; CDR3 DNA: TGTGCCAGCCTCGGGGGGCTGACCTACGAGCAGTACTTC
D gene: -; V gene: TRBV5-1; clone size: -; J gene: TRBJ2-5; CDR3 protein: CASSLGLVAQETQYF; CDR3 DNA: TGCGCCAGCAGCTTGGGACTGGTGGCGCAAGAGACCCAGTACTTC
D gene: -; V gene: TRBV6-6; clone size: -; J gene: TRBJ2-3; CDR3 protein: CASLRGGLSTDTQYF; CDR3 DNA: TGTGCCAGCCTAAGGGGGGGTCTCAGCACAGATACGCAGTATTTT
D gene: -; V gene: TRBV5-6; clone size: few; J gene: TRBJ2-7; CDR3 protein: CASSLGHLSYEQYF; CDR3 DNA: TGTGCCAGCAGCTTGGGACACCTTTCCTACGAGCAGTACTTC
D gene: -; V gene: TRBV27; clone size: -; J gene: TRBJ2-2; CDR3 protein: CASRPQGGVGELFF; CDR3 DNA: TGTGCCAGCCGACCACAGGGTGGGGTGGGGGAGCTGTTTTTT
D gene: -; V gene: TRBV4-2; clone size: -; J gene: TRBJ2-1; CDR3 protein: CASSRPPGDRNNEQFF; CDR3 DNA: TGTGCCAGCAGCCGCCCACCAGGGGATCGCAACAATGAGCAGTTCTTC
D gene: -; V gene: TRBV19; clone size: -; J gene: TRBJ2-5; CDR3 protein: CASTGQGGETQYF; CDR3 DNA: TGTGCCAGTACCGGGCAGGGTGGAGAGACCCAGTACTTC
D gene: TRBD2; V gene: TRBV14; clone size: -; J gene: TRBJ2-1; CDR3 protein: CASSQWTSGSYEQFF; CDR3 DNA: TGTGCCAGCAGCCAATGGACTAGCGGGAGCTATGAGCAGTTCTTC
D gene: -; V gene: TRBV13; clone size: -; J gene: TRBJ1-1; CDR3 protein: CASSSYRAMNTEAFF; CDR3 DNA: TGTGCCAGCAGCTCCTACAGGGCGATGAACACTGAAGCTTTCTTT
D gene: TRBD1; V gene: TRBV27; clone size: once; J gene: TRBJ1-2; CDR3 protein: CASKGVGDRGKANYGYTF; CDR3 DNA: TGTGCCAGCAAGGGCGTAGGGGACAGGGGAAAAGCTAACTATGGCTACACCTTC
D gene: TRBD1; V gene: TRBV6-1; clone size: -; J gene: TRBJ1-2; CDR3 protein: CASIPLQGLSGYTF; CDR3 DNA: TGTGCCAGCATACCGCTACAGGGGCTATCTGGCTACACCTTC
D gene: TRBD2; V gene: TRBV9; clone size: -; J gene: TRBJ2-2; CDR3 protein: CASSVSGRNTGELFF; CDR3 DNA: TGTGCCAGCAGCGTTAGCGGGAGGAACACCGGGGAGCTGTTTTTT
D gene: -; V gene: TRBV10-3; clone size: -; J gene: TRBJ1-5; CDR3 protein: CAISTMKGNQPQHF; CDR3 DNA: TGTGCCATCAGTACGATGAAGGGGAATCAGCCCCAGCATTTT
D gene: TRBD2; V gene: TRBV7-2; clone size: -; J gene: TRBJ2-3; CDR3 protein: CASSLEARGAIDTQYF; CDR3 DNA: TGTGCCAGCAGCTTAGAGGCGCGGGGGGCCATAGATACGCAGTATTTT
D gene: TRBD1; V gene: TRBV19; clone size: once; J gene: TRBJ2-1; CDR3 protein: CASSRTGFNEQFF; CDR3 DNA: TGTGCCAGTTCGAGGACAGGGTTTAATGAGCAGTTCTTC
D gene: TRBD1; V gene: TRBV5-1; clone size: once; J gene: TRBJ2-1; CDR3 protein: CASSLVGQVYNEQFF; CDR3 DNA: TGCGCCAGCAGCTTGGTGGGACAGGTGTACAATGAGCAGTTCTTC
D gene: TRBD1; V gene: TRBV19; clone size: -; J gene: TRBJ2-7; CDR3 protein: CASTPGQGPLRQYF; CDR3 DNA: TGTGCCAGTACACCGGGACAGGGGCCTTTGAGACAGTACTTC
D gene: -; V gene: TRBV2; clone size: -; J gene: TRBJ1-5; CDR3 protein: CASSEYANQPQHF; CDR3 DNA: TGTGCCAGCAGTGAATACGCGAATCAGCCCCAGCATTTT
D gene: TRBD1; V gene: TRBV10-3; clone size: few; J gene: TRBJ2-7; CDR3 protein: CAISDNTGGNYEQYF; CDR3 DNA: TGTGCCATCAGTGATAACACAGGGGGTAACTACGAGCAGTACTTC
D gene: -; V gene: TRBV4-1; clone size: -; J gene: TRBJ2-3; CDR3 protein: CASSHDPPPGLFRGSTQYF; CDR3 DNA: TGCGCCAGCAGCCATGATCCCCCTCCCGGTCTCTTCCGTGGTAGTACGCAGTATTTT
D gene: TRBD1; V gene: TRBV2; clone size: -; J gene: TRBJ1-6; CDR3 protein: CASSEDRGYNSPLHF; CDR3 DNA: TGTGCCAGCAGTGAAGACAGGGGGTATAATTCACCCCTCCACTTT
D gene: TRBD1; V gene: TRBV27; clone size: -; J gene: TRBJ2-5; CDR3 protein: CASSLSGTGGETQYF; CDR3 DNA: TGTGCCAGCAGTTTGTCTGGGACAGGAGGAGAGACCCAGTACTTC
D gene: -; V gene: TRBV9; clone size: -; J gene: TRBJ1-5; CDR3 protein: CASSVGDGGSNQPQHF; CDR3 DNA: TGTGCCAGCAGCGTAGGAGACGGGGGAAGCAATCAGCCCCAGCATTTT
D gene: -; V gene: TRBV5-4; clone size: -; J gene: TRBJ2-5; CDR3 protein: CASSPHGDSYFQETQYF; CDR3 DNA: TGTGCCAGCAGCCCCCACGGAGACAGCTACTTCCAAGAGACCCAGTACTTC
D gene: TRBD1; V gene: TRBV4-1; clone size: few; J gene: TRBJ1-1; CDR3 protein: CASSQERGGWTGGRTEAFF; CDR3 DNA: TGCGCCAGCAGCCAAGAGCGGGGGGGTTGGACAGGGGGCAGAACTGAAGCTTTCTTT
D gene: TRBD1; V gene: TRBV19; clone size: once; J gene: TRBJ1-1; CDR3 protein: CASSRGRDRGTNTEAFF; CDR3 DNA: TGTGCCAGTAGTAGAGGCCGGGACAGGGGGACGAACACTGAAGCTTTCTTT
D gene: TRBD2; V gene: TRBV15; clone size: -; J gene: TRBJ2-1; CDR3 protein: CATSKTSGGLTYNEQFF; CDR3 DNA: TGTGCCACCAGCAAGACTAGCGGGGGCCTTACCTACAATGAGCAGTTCTTC
D gene: -; V gene: TRBV5-1; clone size: -; J gene: TRBJ1-2; CDR3 protein: CASSLDDLQGAGGYTF; CDR3 DNA: TGCGCCAGCAGCTTGGACGATCTACAGGGAGCAGGAGGCTACACCTTC
D gene: TRBD1; V gene: TRBV30; clone size: few; J gene: TRBJ2-1; CDR3 protein: CAWSVRAGGAYYEQFF; CDR3 DNA: TGTGCCTGGAGTGTAAGGGCAGGGGGCGCGTACTATGAGCAGTTCTTC
D gene: TRBD1; V gene: TRBV5-1; clone size: once; J gene: TRBJ2-7; CDR3 protein: CASSLGTGSGEQYF; CDR3 DNA: TGCGCCAGCAGCTTGGGGACAGGGTCGGGCGAGCAGTACTTC
D gene: -; V gene: TRBV6-5; clone size: -; J gene: TRBJ1-2; CDR3 protein: CASRPPGVANYGYTF; CDR3 DNA: TGTGCCAGCAGACCTCCAGGGGTAGCAAACTATGGCTACACCTTC
D gene: -; V gene: TRBV4-1; clone size: -; J gene: TRBJ2-1; CDR3 protein: CASSPRLGGPSGEQFF; CDR3 DNA: TGCGCCAGCAGCCCCCGACTAGGTGGGCCGTCGGGAGAGCAGTTCTTC